This T cell receptor beta chain was documented in a study of shared clonotypes between healthy human individuals. Germline loops: CDR1 SEHNR, CDR2 FQNEAQ (reference sequence). The CDR3 has 13 residues. Trimming cost V 1 base and J 9 bases, with 10 bases left between them. The sample holds one count of this clone. Here immunoSEQ multiplex PCR was the method, and the copy in TCRdb shows in-frame clones only, minus some. The data contain 950,000 to 1,200,000 clones, roughly 80% of them singletons. The split of CD4+ cells yielded CD45RA+ naive and CD45RA-negative memory subsets. This receptor was identified in a man between 18 and 29 years old in good health. Some clones in this sample may be carry-over from other donors' samples. The V call is TRBV7-9, the J call TRBJ2-1; no reliable D call. The sample was memory CD4+ T cells from PBMCs. Subset in this sample: CD45RA-negative fraction. CDR3 loop: CASSLVTAGEQFF. The CDR3 nucleotides read TGTGCCAGCAGCTTAGTCACAGCAGGTGAGCAGTTCTTC.